The 7 T cell receptor beta chains below were found in one sample sequenced in a study of OX40 agonist ivuxolimab in advanced cancers. The data were produced by immunoSEQ multiplex PCR, yet TCRdb's version contains in-frame clones alone and is incomplete. The sample lists roughly 80,000 clones; roughly 83% were seen once. Sequences were derived from CD4+ or CD8+ T cells sorted from blood, sampled in a trial of the OX40 agonist ivuxolimab. The receptors here all came from an adult with an advanced solid tumor such as melanoma, head and neck, liver or kidney cancer.

This chain connects TRBV6-1 to TRBJ2-5, with 8 bases that match TRBD1. This CDR3 is 14 amino acids long. Germline lookup yields CDR1 MNHNS and CDR2 SASEGT. V shed 6 bases and J 0 bases; nucleotides not matched to a gene: 3. CDR3 region: CASSRQGNQETQYF. The CDR3, as DNA: TGTGCCAGCAGCCGACAGGGGAACCAAGAGACCCAGTACTTC.

This chain connects TRBV9 to TRBJ2-5; D remains ambiguous. The V gene's germline CDR1 is SGDLS and CDR2 YYNGEE. Deletions cut 0 bases from V and 0 bases from J, with 9 bases between. The CDR3 runs 15 residues. CDR3 bases: TGTGCCAGCAGCGTAGCTTCCCACAACCAAGAGACCCAGTACTTC. Protein sequence: CASSVASHNQETQYF.

The chain links TRBV18 to TRBJ2-2; D may be TRBD1 (5 bases). Trimming stripped 3 bases from V and 7 bases from J, with 12 bases between. The CDR3 extends over 14 amino acids. The germline V gene encodes CDR1 KGHSH and CDR2 LQKENI. The CDR3 is CASSPGPGSGELFF. CDR3 nucleotides: TGTGCCAGCTCACCGGGGCCAGGCAGCGGGGAGCTGTTTTTT.

The chain couples TRBV27 to TRBJ2-7; D gene ambiguous. CDR1 is MNHEY and CDR2 is SMNVEV in the germline V gene (reference sequence). This CDR3 has 12 residues. Deletions cut 3 bases from V and 6 bases from J, with 9 bases between. CDR3 bases: TGTGCCAGCAGTTTCCTTGATCGCGAGCAGTACTTC. Its translation: CASSFLDREQYF.

This chain uses TRBV9 with TRBJ2-5; D may match TRBD1 or TRBD2 (6 bases each). This CDR3 has 14 amino acids. Trimming cost V 0 bases and J 5 bases, with 11 bases left between them. The V gene's germline CDR1 is SGDLS and CDR2 YYNGEE. CDR3 sequence (DNA): TGTGCCAGCAGCGTAGAAGGAGGGGGGGAGACCCAGTACTTC. This gives the protein CASSVEGGGETQYF.

The V gene is TRBV2, the J gene TRBJ2-3, with 11 bases identical to TRBD2. This CDR3 is built from 14 residues. Germline CDR1 and CDR2: SNHLY and FYNNEI. V lost 10 bases to trimming and J lost 0 bases; unmatched junction nucleotides: 3. CDR3 in amino acids: CAIGLAGSTDTQYF. CDR3 bases: TGTGCCATAGGACTAGCGGGTAGCACAGATACGCAGTATTTT.

This chain uses TRBV15 with TRBJ2-7, with 10 bases matching TRBD1. The CDR3 has 16 amino acids. J gave up 4 bases and V 1 base, and 7 bases lay outside the gene matches. Germline CDR1 is LNHNV and CDR2 is YYDKDF (reference sequence). CDR3 bases: TGTGCCACCAGCAGAGGAGGACAGGGGGGACTATACGAGCAGTACTTC. Translating it yields CATSRGGQGGLYEQYF.